A selection of T cell receptor beta chains follows, all from one sample in a study of blood T cell repertoires in COVID-19. Repertoires were generated with immunoSEQ multiplex PCR, while TCRdb's copy carries only in-frame clones and drops some. Among about 80,000 clones, 65% to 85% were seen once, and the ten largest hold about 5.6%. The sequencing sample was made of peripheral blood. These receptors originate from a man aged 60 to 75 with active or convalescent COVID-19. CDR3s include the opening cysteine and the closing phenylalanine or tryptophan. The order of the fields is CDR3 protein, CDR3 DNA, J gene, V gene, D gene, clone size. A D gene is named only where the DNA matches it firmly. The size of a clone is reported for some rows only, either as once, few or many, or as a class for expanded clones.

CASSHRASGNTIYF	TGTGCCAGCAGCCACAGGGCCTCTGGAAACACCATATATTTT	TRBJ1-3	TRBV3-1/TRBV3-2	-	-
CAISEGQRGTGGYTF	TGTGCCATCAGTGAGGGACAGAGGGGGACGGGTGGCTACACCTTC	TRBJ1-2	TRBV10-3	-	-
CASSLPENYNEQFF	TGCGCCAGCAGTTTACCCGAGAACTACAATGAGCAGTTCTTC	TRBJ2-1	TRBV5-1	-	-
CATSKIQGAGTEAFF	TGTGCCACCAGCAAGATACAGGGGGCGGGCACTGAAGCTTTCTTT	TRBJ1-1	TRBV15	TRBD1	-
CASSSMRGQGNSPLHF	TGTGCCAGCAGCTCTATGAGGGGACAGGGAAATTCACCCCTCCACTTT	TRBJ1-6	TRBV7-8	TRBD1	once
CASRPPGQGNTGELFF	TGTGCCAGTAGGCCCCCGGGACAGGGGAACACCGGGGAGCTGTTTTTT	TRBJ2-2	TRBV19	TRBD1	-
CASSSRQGRSYEQYF	TGTGCCAGCAGCAGTCGACAGGGGAGATCCTACGAGCAGTACTTC	TRBJ2-7	TRBV7-2	TRBD1	-
CASSPGDRHTGELFF	TGCGCCAGCAGCCCGGGGGACAGGCACACCGGGGAGCTGTTTTTT	TRBJ2-2	TRBV5-1	TRBD1	-
CASSIGQKETQYF	TGTGCCAGTAGTATCGGACAGAAAGAGACCCAGTACTTC	TRBJ2-5	TRBV19	-	-
CASSIIRQGYFNYGYTF	TGTGCCAGTAGTATTATCAGGCAGGGATACTTTAACTATGGCTACACCTTC	TRBJ1-2	TRBV19	-	-
CAISETQNTEAFF	TGTGCCATCAGTGAGACACAGAACACTGAAGCTTTCTTT	TRBJ1-1	TRBV10-3	-	-
CASSSATNEKLFF	TGCGCCAGCAGCAGCGCAACTAATGAAAAACTGTTTTTT	TRBJ1-4	TRBV5-1	-	-
CASSSWTSGEPYNEQFF	TGTGCCAGCAGTTCCTGGACTAGCGGGGAGCCATACAATGAGCAGTTCTTC	TRBJ2-1	TRBV6-2/TRBV6-3	TRBD2	-
CASSPPWEPQYF	TGTGCCAGCAGCCCCCCATGGGAGCCCCAGTACTTC	TRBJ2-5	TRBV7-2	-	-
CASSRGQTVNTEAFF	TGTGCCAGCAGTAGGGGACAGACGGTGAACACTGAAGCTTTCTTT	TRBJ1-1	TRBV6-6	TRBD1	-